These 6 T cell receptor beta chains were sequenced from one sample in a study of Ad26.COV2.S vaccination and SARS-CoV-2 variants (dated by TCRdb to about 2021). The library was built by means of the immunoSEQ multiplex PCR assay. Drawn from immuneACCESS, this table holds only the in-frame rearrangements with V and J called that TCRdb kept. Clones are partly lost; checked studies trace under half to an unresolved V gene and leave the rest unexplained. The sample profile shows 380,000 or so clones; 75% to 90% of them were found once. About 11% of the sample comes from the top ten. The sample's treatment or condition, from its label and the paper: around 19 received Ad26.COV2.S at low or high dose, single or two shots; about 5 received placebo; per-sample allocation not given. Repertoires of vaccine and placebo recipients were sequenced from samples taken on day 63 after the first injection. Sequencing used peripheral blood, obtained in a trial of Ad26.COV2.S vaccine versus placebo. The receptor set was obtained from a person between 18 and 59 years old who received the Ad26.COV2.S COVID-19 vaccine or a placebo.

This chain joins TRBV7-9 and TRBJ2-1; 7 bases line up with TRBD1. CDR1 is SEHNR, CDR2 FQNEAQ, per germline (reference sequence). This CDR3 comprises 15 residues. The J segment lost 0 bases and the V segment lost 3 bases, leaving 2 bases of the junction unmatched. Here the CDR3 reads CASSFSGGSYNEQFF. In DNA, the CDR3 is TGTGCCAGCAGCTTCTCAGGGGGCTCCTACAATGAGCAGTTCTTC.

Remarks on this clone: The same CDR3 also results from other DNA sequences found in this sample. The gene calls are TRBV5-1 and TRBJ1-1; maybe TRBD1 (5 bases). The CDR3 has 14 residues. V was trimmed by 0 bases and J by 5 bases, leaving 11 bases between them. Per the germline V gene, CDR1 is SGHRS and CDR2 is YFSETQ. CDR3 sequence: CASSLAGGNTEAFF. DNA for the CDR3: TGCGCCAGCAGCTTGGCCGGGGGGAATACTGAAGCTTTCTTT.

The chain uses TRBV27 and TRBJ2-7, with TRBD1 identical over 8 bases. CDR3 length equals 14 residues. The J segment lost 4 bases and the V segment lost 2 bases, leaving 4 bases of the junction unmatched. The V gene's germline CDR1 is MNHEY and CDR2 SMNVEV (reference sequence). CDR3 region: CASSLGQGGYEQYF. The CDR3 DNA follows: TGTGCCAGCAGTTTAGGACAGGGAGGTTACGAGCAGTACTTC.

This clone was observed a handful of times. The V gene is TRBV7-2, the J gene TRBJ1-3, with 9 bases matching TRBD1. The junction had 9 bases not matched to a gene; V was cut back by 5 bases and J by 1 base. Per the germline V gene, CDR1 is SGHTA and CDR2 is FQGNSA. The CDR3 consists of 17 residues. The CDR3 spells CASSLKDRGFSGNTIYF. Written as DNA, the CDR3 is TGTGCCAGCAGCCTGAAGGACAGGGGATTTTCTGGAAACACCATATATTTT. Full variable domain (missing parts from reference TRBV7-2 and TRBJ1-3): GAGVSQSPSNKVTEKGKDVELRCDPISGHTALYWYRQSLGQGLEFLIYFQGNSAPDKSGLPSDRFSAERTGGSVSTLTIQRTQQEDSAVYLCASSLKDRGFSGNTIYFGEGSWLTVV.

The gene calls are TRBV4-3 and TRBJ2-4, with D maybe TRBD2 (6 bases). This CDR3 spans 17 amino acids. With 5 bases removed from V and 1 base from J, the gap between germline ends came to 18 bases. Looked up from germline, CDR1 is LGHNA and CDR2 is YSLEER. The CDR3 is CASSSHGGWEAKNIQYF. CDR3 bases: TGCGCCAGCAGCTCCCATGGAGGGTGGGAGGCCAAAAACATTCAGTACTTC.

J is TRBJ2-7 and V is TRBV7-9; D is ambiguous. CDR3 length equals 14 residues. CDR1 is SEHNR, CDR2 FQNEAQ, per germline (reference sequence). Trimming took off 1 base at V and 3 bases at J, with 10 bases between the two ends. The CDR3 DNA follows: TGTGCCAGCAGCTTAGAGGCCAGCTACTACGAGCAGTACTTC. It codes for CASSLEASYYEQYF.